The sequence of this TCR beta chain was determined in a study of blood T cell repertoires in COVID-19. In germline, CDR1 is KGHSH, CDR2 LQKENI. The length of the CDR3 is 16 residues. Unmatched junction bases numbered 8, after V lost 4 bases and J lost 2 bases. Enrolled through a virtual design, the participants were between about 18 and 100 years of age and came from around 25 US areas. TCRdb's table, derived via immunoSEQ multiplex PCR, lists solely in-frame clones and lacks some. The sample includes about 240,000 clones, roughly 89% seen only once; the top ten take over 4%. This chain links TRBV18 with TRBJ1-5, with 7 bases that match TRBD1. Sequencing was carried out using PBMCs or T cells enriched from blood (not recorded which). The source of this sequence is a woman in her 30s who had recovered from COVID-19. CDR3 sequence (DNA): TGTGCCAGCTCACGGACAGGCCGGATGGGCAATCAGCCCCAGCATTTT. It is translated as CASSRTGRMGNQPQHF.